The clone carrying this T cell receptor beta chain was detected only once. The germline V and J ends were trimmed by 1 base and 6 bases, with 4 bases remaining between them. CDR3 length: 12 amino acids. Germline CDR1 SNHLY, CDR2 FYNNEI. The data were taken from a study of shared clonotypes between healthy human individuals. Background on the study: Researchers assigned three CD4 naive, three CD4 memory, two CD8 naive and one CD8 memory plate to each donor.

Each PCR replicate from the sorted subsets contained 200 to 250 ng DNA, which is about 31,000 T cell genomes. Repertoires were generated with immunoSEQ multiplex PCR, while TCRdb's copy carries only in-frame clones and drops some. Found here are hundreds of thousands of clones, approximately 92% of them singletons; the top ten hold 24%. CD45RO-negative, CCR7-selected cells formed the naive CD8 fraction, which excluded terminally differentiated effector memory CD45RA+ cells. The sample was naive CD8+ T cells sorted from blood. The rearrangement joins TRBV2 to TRBJ2-1; D not certain. This TCR came from a man aged 30 to 45 in good health. CDR3 nucleotide sequence: TGTGCCAGCAGTGAAGGAGTCAATGAGCAGTTCTTC. Translated: CASSEGVNEQFF.